This T cell receptor beta chain came from a study of blood T cell repertoires in COVID-19. Study-wide context: COVID-19 samples collected from the United States, Italy and Spain covered acute and convalescent phases. PBMCs, B-cell-depleted T cells, or T cells provided the cDNA or gDNA that made up the material.

Germline-derived CDR1 and CDR2 are SGHNT and YYREEE (reference sequence). The germline V and J ends were trimmed by 3 bases and 6 bases, with 16 bases remaining between them. The length of the CDR3 is 15 residues. This clone was found a few times. Authors' processing steps: Amplified reference gene primers provided the basis for estimating nucleated cell counts. TCRdb's table, derived via immunoSEQ multiplex PCR, lists solely in-frame clones and lacks some. For V, J and clone size, that table is used; D and trimming come from the DNA. This sample has about 140,000 clones; 84% occur once, and the top ten carry around 9%.

The chain couples TRBV5-4 to TRBJ1-3, with D possibly matching TRBD1 (5 bases). The receptor was derived from a man aged 25-45 years with COVID-19, enrolled during active disease. The sample taken for sequencing was peripheral blood. The CDR3 DNA reads as TGTGCCAGCAGCTCCCCCCGGGACTCTAAAAACACCATATATTTT. Protein: CASSSPRDSKNTIYF.